This TCR beta chain was recorded in a study of blood T cell repertoires in COVID-19 (TCRdb year 2020). Regarding the research as a whole: Collaborator samples came from the United States, Italy and Spain and covered acute and convalescent phases of COVID-19. Where available, HLA class I and class II types were taken from metadata supplied by the sample provider and were not determined by assay-based typing. Samples were obtained from the ongoing ImmuneRACE study (first 160 participants) and from over 1,000 subjects provided by 6 global collaborators. The dataset comprised deeply sampled blood TCRbeta repertoires from subjects exposed to, actively infected with, or recovered from COVID-19. The repertoires were released in a freely available public database meant as a resource for research on the immune response to SARS-CoV-2. The sample metadata nearly always contained a de-identified subject ID, COVID-19 status, age in years and sex. The prospective study material was composed of cDNA or gDNA derived from T cells, B-cell-depleted T cells, or PBMCs. What the research found in general, with its limitations: The quantity of clinical and demographic metadata differed by source and by participant and was supplied without curation.

TCRbeta CDR3 regions were amplified from genomic DNA by means of the immunoSEQ Assay, a bias-controlled multiplex PCR. The original pipeline was this. Nucleated cell counts per sample were estimated from amplification of reference gene primers within the assay. Sequence reads were collapsed and filtered to measure the absolute abundance of every unique TCRbeta CDR3 rearrangement. Productive Simpson clonality was computed per sample as the square root of Simpson's diversity index over productive rearrangements. TCRdb provides this immuneACCESS table in a form limited to in-frame rearrangements. Some clones are lacking; in checked studies, under half of them reflect an unresolved V gene, and why the rest are absent is not known. From that table come the V and J calls and clone size; the DNA was used to work out D and trimming. For this sample there are about 470,000 clones; about 85% appear just once. Together, the top ten hold roughly 0.7% of the sample.

Remarks on this clone: Its target antigen remains unknown. Per-base quality was not reported, and no clone a single base away is much larger than it.

Sequences SGHDT (CDR1) and YYEEEE (CDR2) are obtained from the germline V gene. The germline ends are 12 bases apart after V is trimmed by 4 bases and J by 4 bases. The CDR3 covers 14 residues, taking in both the cysteine and the phenylalanine. Only CDR3 DNA remains: 42 bases, in frame from the first base. Participants in the prospective study were aged roughly 18 to 90 years, lived in approximately 26 United States geographic areas, and enrolled through a virtual design. In the prospective study, participants were assigned to cohorts based on the clinical history participants reported in a screening survey and a study questionnaire. ImmuneRACE Cohort 3 recovered participants were defined by two consecutive negative NP/OP PCR tests, healthcare professional clearance, or symptom resolution. In the prospective study, whole blood, serum and a nasopharyngeal or oropharyngeal swab were collected from each participant by mobile phlebotomists. Prospective study participants could optionally give additional blood draws and questionnaires over an approximately two-month period. Before DNA extraction, prospective study blood samples were shipped either frozen or at room temperature.

The TCR comes from a woman aged 18-30 years who had recovered from COVID-19. The sequencing input was PBMCs or T cells enriched from blood (not recorded which). The V and J genes are TRBV5-6 and TRBJ1-3, and TRBD1 may be the D gene, going by 5 matching bases. The CDR3 reads as follows: CASSTGTAGNTIYF. The nucleotides read TGTGCCAGCAGCACCGGGACTGCCGGAAACACCATATATTTT.